Sequencing of this T cell receptor beta chain was carried out in a study of prognosis after radiotherapy for stage I lung cancer. Study-wide results and limits: Tumor-specific status of the expanded TCR clones was not determined in the analysis.

By two-round multiplex PCR, the TCR beta CDR3 was amplified from genomic DNA. First-round PCR amplification was performed with primers specific to each TRBV and TRBJ gene. Via MiXCR, TCRdb re-called the multiplex PCR reads, giving one row per CDR3 protein. The data hold 13,000 to 15,000 distinct CDR3 sequences, with approximately 33% observed a single time. The ends were cut back, 7 bases at V and 5 bases at J, with 11 bases in the middle. Germline lookup yields CDR1 DFQATT and CDR2 SNEGSKA (reference sequence). The CDR3 contains 12 residues. Blood, about 5.5 milliliters, was collected at each of two time points. This clonotype has at least ten counts. Its antigen is unknown.

This chain links TRBV20-1 with TRBJ1-4; D gene unclear. The sequencing here drew on PBMCs, taken before or after stereotactic body radiation therapy (not recorded which). The origin of this receptor is a donor aged 50 or older with non-small cell lung cancer. The CDR3, as DNA: TGCAGTGTTAGGCGGGGAAATGAAAAACTGTTTTTT. Encoded protein: CSVRRGNEKLFF.